The 6 T cell receptor beta chains presented below share a single source sample, sequenced in a study of cytomegalovirus exposure and HLA in healthy donors. The PCR ran on 60 Vbeta and 13 Jbeta primers. The assay was immunoSEQ multiplex PCR, and TCRdb's table has in-frame clones only and misses some. The data contain fewer than 200,000 clones, approximately 70% of them singletons. The sample taken for sequencing was PBMCs. Receptors originate from a woman aged 18-29 years in good health and CMV-seropositive.

The chain employs TRBV5-6 and TRBJ1-2, with TRBD1 matching over 10 bases. Germline trimming cut 4 bases from V and 5 bases from J; bases unmatched to any gene: 14. Germline lookup yields CDR1 SGHDT and CDR2 YYEEEE. This CDR3 has 17 amino acids. The CDR3 bases are TGTGCCAGCAGCACCGGGACAGGGGTTAACCATGGATATGGCTACACCTTC. Residues: CASSTGTGVNHGYGYTF. Combining the CDR3 with reference TRBV5-6 and TRBJ1-2 gives the whole variable domain DAGVTQSPTHLIKTRGQQVTLRCSPKSGHDTVSWYQQALGQGPQFIFQYYEEEERQRGNFPDRFSGHQFPNYSSELNVNALLLGDSALYLCASSTGTGVNHGYGYTFGSGTRLTVV.

The chain carries TRBV9 and TRBJ1-2; a possible D gene is TRBD1 (6 bases). The CDR3 spans 12 residues. From germline, CDR1 is SGDLS and CDR2 YYNGEE. Deletions cut 4 bases from V and 8 bases from J, with 12 bases between. The CDR3 sequence: CASSTRTDGYTF. CDR3 DNA: TGTGCCAGCAGCACCCGGACAGACGGCTACACCTTC.

The chain recombines TRBV27 with TRBJ2-5, with TRBD2 matching over 12 bases. The trim removed 6 bases at V and 2 bases at J, leaving 7 bases unmatched. The V gene's germline CDR1 is MNHEY and CDR2 SMNVEV (reference sequence). This CDR3 has 16 amino acids. The CDR3 region is CASRLAGGGSQETQYF. The CDR3 nucleotides are TGTGCCAGCAGACTAGCGGGGGGCGGGTCACAAGAGACCCAGTACTTC.

This chain joins TRBV6-5 and TRBJ2-7; possibly TRBD1 for D (5 bases). This CDR3 is built from 15 residues. V lost 4 bases and J 4 bases, leaving 17 bases between the germline ends. CDR1 MNHEY and CDR2 SVGAGI come from the germline V gene. The CDR3 region is CASSLTVYGPYEQYF. CDR3 bases: TGTGCCAGCAGTTTGACAGTTTACGGCCCTTACGAGCAGTACTTC.

The V gene is TRBV2, the J gene TRBJ2-2, with 7 bases aligning to TRBD1. The CDR3 is 13 residues long. V lost 7 bases to trimming and J lost 8 bases; unmatched junction nucleotides: 7. Germline CDR1 reads SNHLY; CDR2 reads FYNNEI. The CDR3 protein is CASTRGLGGELFF. The CDR3 nucleotides read TGTGCCAGCACCAGGGGGTTGGGAGGGGAGCTGTTTTTT.

The V call is TRBV6-5, the J call TRBJ2-5; the D gene is possibly TRBD1 (5 bases). The ends were cut back, 3 bases at V and 4 bases at J, with 12 bases in the middle. Looked up from germline, CDR1 is MNHEY and CDR2 is SVGAGI. The CDR3 loop spans 14 amino acids. The CDR3 loop is CASSYGRQGETQYF. CDR3 coding DNA: TGTGCCAGCAGTTATGGCCGCCAGGGAGAGACCCAGTACTTC.